One and the same sample provided the 29 T cell receptor beta chains below, sequenced in a study of identical twins. TCRdb re-derived calls from the 5' RACE reads in MiXCR, one entry per CDR3 protein. The sample shows over 600,000 distinct CDR3 sequences, around 20% of them seen only once. These data were also reused for a study on T cells expressing NK-cell markers.

Sequenced input: PBMCs. Every receptor here comes from a woman younger than 30 in good health.

V usage is TRBV2 and J usage is TRBJ2-3; 12 bases agree with TRBD1. V shed 4 bases, J shed 4 bases, and the junction held 0 bases outside the gene matches. Germline CDR1 SNHLY, CDR2 FYNNEI. The CDR3 length is 14 residues. CDR3 in amino acids: CASSGDRGPDTQYF. CDR3 nucleotide sequence: TGTGCCAGCAGTGGGGACAGGGGGCCAGATACGCAGTATTTT.

This clonotype was observed a single time. The genes are TRBV9 and TRBJ2-1, with no clear D. This CDR3 contains 12 residues. V dropped 0 bases and J dropped 13 bases, with 11 bases sitting between them. CDR1 and CDR2 from the germline V gene are SGDLS and YYNGEE. The DNA for the CDR3 is TGTGCCAGCAGCGTAGCCAGCGAAGACCAGTTCTTC. It specifies CASSVASEDQFF.

Many counts were recorded for this clonotype. This chain joins TRBV25-1 and TRBJ2-1; a possible D gene is TRBD2 (6 bases). This CDR3 has 15 amino acids. CDR1 and CDR2 from the germline V gene are MGHDK and SYGVNS. V dropped 2 bases and J dropped 2 bases, with 10 bases sitting between them. CDR3: CASSETSMTYNEQFF. CDR3 in DNA: TGTGCCAGCAGTGAAACTAGCATGACCTACAATGAGCAGTTCTTC.

This clonotype was counted a few times. V usage is TRBV20-1 and J usage is TRBJ1-1; the D is unclear. V dropped 2 bases and J dropped 1 base, with 14 bases sitting between them. Germline V gives CDR1 DFQATT, CDR2 SNEGSKA (reference sequence). CDR3 size: 15 residues. CDR3 loop: CSARREGTTNTEAFF. The DNA of the CDR3 is TGCAGTGCTAGACGGGAGGGAACCACGAACACTGAAGCTTTCTTT.

This chain connects TRBV7-9 to TRBJ2-3; D is possibly TRBD2 (6 bases). The CDR3 length is 16 residues. V shed 6 bases and J shed 4 bases, with 20 bases lying between them. The germline gives CDR1 SEHNR, CDR2 FQNEAQ (reference sequence). In DNA form, the CDR3 reads TGTGCCAGCAGTTTTGCAGTAGCGGATCCCGCAGATACGCAGTATTTT. It encodes CASSFAVADPADTQYF.

The V gene is TRBV18, the J gene TRBJ1-1; TRBD1 is a possible D gene (5 bases). CDR3 size: 15 residues. Germline CDR1 is KGHSH and CDR2 is LQKENI. Trimming pared 3 bases from V and 4 bases from J, leaving 15 bases between. Written as DNA, the CDR3 is TGTGCCAGCTCACCGATCTTCCTCGGGGCCACTGAAGCTTTCTTT. Amino acids: CASSPIFLGATEAFF.

This clonotype has only a few counts. The V gene is TRBV20-1, the J gene TRBJ1-2; 9 bases map to TRBD1. This CDR3 spans 13 amino acids. Germline-derived CDR1 and CDR2 are DFQATT and SNEGSKA (reference sequence). J lost 6 bases, V lost 8 bases, and 10 bases had no gene match. CDR3 coding DNA: TGCAGTACCGGGACAGGGATAAAGGATGGCTACACCTTC. Translating gives CSTGTGIKDGYTF.

This clonotype was counted between two and nine times. V usage is TRBV7-3 and J usage is TRBJ2-5; possibly TRBD1 for D (6 bases). CDR1 and CDR2 from the germline V gene are SGHTA and FQGTGA. The CDR3 is 15 amino acids. Trimming removed 3 bases at V and 3 bases at J, with 14 bases between. In DNA form, the CDR3 reads TGTGCCAGCAGCTTCGGCGGACAGCGCAAAGAGACCCAGTACTTC. Translated, it gives CASSFGGQRKETQYF.

This clonotype was found once. The V gene is TRBV12-5, the J gene TRBJ2-5, with 12 bases that match TRBD2. The CDR3 spans 15 residues. From germline, CDR1 is LGHNT and CDR2 FRNRAP. V shed 6 bases, J shed 5 bases, and the junction held 7 bases outside the gene matches. CDR3 loop: CASGRRLAGEETQYF. DNA for the CDR3: TGTGCTAGTGGCCGCCGACTAGCGGGGGAGGAGACCCAGTACTTC.

The chain recombines TRBV7-6 with TRBJ1-1; TRBD1 matches 11 bases. Unmatched junction bases numbered 7, after V lost 5 bases and J lost 11 bases. Germline V CDR1 and CDR2: SGHVS, FNYEAQ. The CDR3 consists of 13 residues. CDR3 nucleotide sequence: TGTGCCAGCAGCGTCCGGACAGGGGGCGCCGCTTTCTTT. As protein: CASSVRTGGAAFF.

V gene TRBV5-1 combines with J gene TRBJ2-3, with D hard to call. CDR1 SGHRS and CDR2 YFSETQ come from the germline V gene. The V gene lost 4 bases and the J gene lost 1 base, with 13 bases spanning the gap. The CDR3 is made up of 15 amino acids. The CDR3 DNA follows: TGCGCCAGCAGCACCCAGTCCGCCCGCACAGATACGCAGTATTTT. It codes for CASSTQSARTDTQYF.

This rearrangement joins TRBV11-2 to TRBJ2-1, with a possible D match to TRBD1 (5 bases). The CDR3 contains 11 residues. Trimming shortened V by 5 bases and J by 10 bases, and 9 bases separated the two germline ends. From germline, CDR1 is SGHAT and CDR2 FQNNGV. In DNA form, the CDR3 reads TGTGCCAGCAGCCCATGGACAGAGCAGTTCTTC. Translation: CASSPWTEQFF.

V gene TRBV7-9 combines with J gene TRBJ1-2; D is ambiguous. The ends were cut back, 4 bases at V and 4 bases at J, with 10 bases in the middle. The CDR3 runs 13 residues. Germline CDR1 SEHNR, CDR2 FQNEAQ (reference sequence). In DNA, the CDR3 is TGTGCCAGCAGCTCTGACACGATCTATGGCTACACCTTC. It encodes CASSSDTIYGYTF.

This clonotype came up a few times. V usage is TRBV20-1 and J usage is TRBJ1-1, with D possibly being TRBD1 (5 bases). The CDR3 runs 12 residues. V lost 1 base, J lost 11 bases, and 14 bases lay in between. From germline, CDR1 is DFQATT and CDR2 SNEGSKA (reference sequence). CDR3 in DNA: TGCAGTGCTAGAGCCCCAGGGTATACGGCTTTCTTT. This sequence encodes CSARAPGYTAFF.

The sample holds a few counts of this clonotype. The chain recombines TRBV10-3 with TRBJ2-1; D not resolved. The CDR3 is 12 amino acids. Germline V gene data show CDR1 as ENHRY and CDR2 as SYGVKD. V shed 8 bases and J shed 8 bases, with 13 bases lying between them. In DNA, the CDR3 is TGTGCCATCGGCGATAGAGAGGATGAGCAGTTCTTC. It specifies CAIGDREDEQFF.

This clonotype has more than one count but fewer than ten. J is TRBJ1-4 and V is TRBV5-5, with D tentatively TRBD1 (5 bases). The V and J ends lost 10 bases and 3 bases respectively, with 16 bases between them. The CDR3 totals 14 residues. The germline V gene encodes CDR1 SGHKS and CDR2 YYEKEE (reference sequence). DNA for the CDR3: TGTGCCGCCAGCTCGGGGCAGTCTAATGAAAAACTGTTTTTT. Translating gives CAASSGQSNEKLFF.

The sample holds a few counts of this clonotype. The chain couples TRBV12-3 or TRBV12-4 to TRBJ2-2; perhaps TRBD2 as D (6 bases). The CDR3 contains 17 residues. V lost 3 bases, J lost 6 bases, and 20 bases lay in between. The chain's CDR3 is CASSFSYSEGTAGELFF. As DNA, the CDR3 is TGTGCCAGCAGTTTTTCTTACTCGGAGGGGACGGCCGGGGAGCTGTTTTTT.

The chain has TRBV6-6 and TRBJ2-7; D call uncertain. Per the germline V gene, CDR1 is MNHNY and CDR2 is SVGAGI (reference sequence). V was shortened by 0 bases and J by 6 bases, with 6 bases between the two germline ends. The CDR3 length is 12 residues. The CDR3 DNA reads as TGTGCCAGCAGTTACTCGGGCTTCGAGCAGTACTTC. Protein product: CASSYSGFEQYF.

This clonotype has only a few counts. The chain joins TRBV20-1 to TRBJ2-3, with D unclear. This CDR3 comprises 13 residues. Trimming stripped 1 base from V and 1 base from J, with 6 bases between. Germline V gene sequence: CDR1 DFQATT, CDR2 SNEGSKA (reference sequence). The CDR3, as DNA: TGCAGTGCTAGAGTGGTGGGCACAGATACGCAGTATTTT. Amino acids: CSARVVGTDTQYF.

This chain links TRBV12-3 or TRBV12-4 with TRBJ2-7; D tentatively reads TRBD1 or TRBD2 (6 bases each). The CDR3 has 15 residues. V dropped 6 bases and J dropped 0 bases, with 15 bases sitting between them. CDR3: CASSPEGGISYEQYF. For the CDR3, the DNA is TGTGCCAGCAGCCCCGAGGGGGGCATCTCCTACGAGCAGTACTTC.

This clonotype was found a few times. V and J are TRBV5-1 and TRBJ2-1; possibly TRBD1 for D (5 bases). Per the germline V gene, CDR1 is SGHRS and CDR2 is YFSETQ. Between the trimmed V and J ends, which lost 6 bases and 3 bases, there was a span of 13 bases. This CDR3 has 14 amino acids. The CDR3 sequence: CASTWGSYYNEQFF. For the CDR3, the DNA is TGCGCCAGCACCTGGGGCAGCTACTACAATGAGCAGTTCTTC.

Written as DNA, the CDR3 is TGCAGTGTTGTTTCGAGTAGCAATGACAATGAGCAGTTCTTC. Its protein is CSVVSSSNDNEQFF. The chain has TRBV20-1 and TRBJ2-1; D gene ambiguous. The CDR3 runs to 14 residues. Deletions cut 7 bases from V and 5 bases from J, with 18 bases between. Germline V CDR1 and CDR2: DFQATT, SNEGSKA (reference sequence).

The rearrangement joins TRBV7-2 to TRBJ2-1; D may be TRBD2 (6 bases). The V end was cut by 2 bases, the J end by 5 bases, with 16 bases between. The CDR3 loop spans 16 amino acids. Germline lookup yields CDR1 SGHTA and CDR2 FQGNSA. CDR3 bases: TGTGCCAGCAGCTTAAGGGTAGCGGCAAGAGACAATGAGCAGTTCTTC. Amino acids: CASSLRVAARDNEQFF.

This chain connects TRBV24-1 to TRBJ2-7, with D hard to call. The germline V gene has CDR1 KGHDR and CDR2 SFDVKD. The CDR3 consists of 14 residues. V shed 12 bases and J shed 6 bases, with 23 bases lying between them. The CDR3 spells CAPRFRPSLGEQYF. DNA for the CDR3: TGTGCCCCCCGCTTTCGGCCCAGCCTAGGCGAGCAGTACTTC.

This clonotype was seen a few times. The chain recombines TRBV7-9 with TRBJ2-3; TRBD1 matches 8 bases. The CDR3 contains 14 residues. Germline V gives CDR1 SEHNR, CDR2 FQNEAQ (reference sequence). V gave up 6 bases and J gave up 1 base; unmatched junction bases: 3. The CDR3 loop reads CASRRQGRTDTQYF. For the CDR3, the DNA is TGTGCCAGCAGGCGACAGGGGCGCACAGATACGCAGTATTTT.

The gene calls are TRBV27 and TRBJ1-1; D is perhaps TRBD1 (5 bases). The CDR3 is 15 residues long. The V and J ends lost 4 bases and 1 base respectively, with 13 bases between them. Germline V gives CDR1 MNHEY, CDR2 SMNVEV (reference sequence). CDR3 sequence reads: CASSSVSQGNTEAFF. In DNA form, the CDR3 reads TGTGCCAGCAGTTCAGTCTCTCAGGGGAACACTGAAGCTTTCTTT.

This clonotype was observed a single time. The chain joins TRBV5-1 to TRBJ2-4; possible D gene TRBD1, 6 bases. Trimming took 0 bases from V and 2 from J, leaving 15 bases between them. Germline loops: CDR1 SGHRS, CDR2 YFSETQ. This CDR3 region has 17 residues. In DNA form, the CDR3 reads TGCGCCAGCAGCTTGGGGGGCGCAGGGGTCACCAAAAACATTCAGTACTTC. It encodes CASSLGGAGVTKNIQYF.

The gene calls are TRBV6-1 and TRBJ2-4; D gene uncertain. This CDR3 contains 15 residues. V lost 7 bases and J 9 bases, leaving 22 bases between the germline ends. CDR1 is MNHNS and CDR2 is SASEGT in the germline V gene. The CDR3 sequence: CASNLIRSGVVIQYF. The DNA of the CDR3 is TGTGCCAGCAACCTAATCCGGAGTGGGGTTGTCATTCAGTACTTC.

This clonotype was seen a few times. The V and J genes are TRBV5-6 and TRBJ1-5; D not resolved. CDR1 and CDR2 (germline): SGHDT, YYEEEE. The CDR3 spans 15 residues. V was shortened by 3 bases and J by 3 bases, with 13 bases between the two germline ends. The CDR3 here is CASSSRLPINQPQHF. The CDR3 DNA sequence: TGTGCCAGCAGCTCAAGACTGCCCATCAATCAGCCCCAGCATTTT.